This entry concerns a single T cell receptor beta chain. The data were taken from a study of cytomegalovirus exposure and HLA in healthy donors. 13 Jbeta primers and 60 Vbeta primers were used for the PCR. Under the authors' procedure: An analysis that came later counted some 85 million unique TCR beta chains, around 10 million shared. The protocol was immunoSEQ multiplex PCR, while the TCRdb copy is restricted to in-frame clones and leaves out a portion. For V, J and clone size, that table is used; D and trimming come from the DNA. Of 150,000 or so clones listed, 77% are singletons. CDR1 and CDR2 from the germline V gene are SGHNT and YENEEA. V trimming: 2 bases; J trimming: 4 bases; junction bases outside the gene matches: 4. CDR3 length: 15 amino acids.

Input material: PBMCs. The sequence was obtained from a woman aged 30 to 39 in good health and CMV-seronegative. The chain carries TRBV11-3 and TRBJ2-2, with 7 bases fitting TRBD2. CDR3 sequence: CASSLTGGGTGELFF. The DNA for the CDR3 is TGTGCCAGCAGCTTAACGGGGGGAGGCACCGGGGAGCTGTTTTTT.